Shown below are 5 T cell receptor beta chains from a single sample sequenced in a study of shared clonotypes between healthy human individuals. The repertoire was sequenced with immunoSEQ multiplex PCR; TCRdb's copy has only in-frame clones and lacks some. The sample has 1,400,000 or so clones, approximately 98.5% seen once. Sequences were obtained from naive CD4+ T cells sorted from blood. Subset: CD45RA+ positively selected. Receptors were obtained from a man between 25 and 39 years old in good health.

The chain links TRBV10-3 to TRBJ2-3; D not resolved. From germline, CDR1 is ENHRY and CDR2 SYGVKD. The CDR3 length is 13 residues. V was trimmed by 2 bases and J by 4 bases, leaving 7 bases between them. CDR3 region: CAISEPLSDTQYF. The CDR3 coding sequence is TGTGCCATCAGTGAGCCGTTGTCAGATACGCAGTATTTT.

The chain couples TRBV7-9 to TRBJ2-7; tentative D call: TRBD1 (5 bases). The germline V gene encodes CDR1 SEHNR and CDR2 FQNEAQ (reference sequence). Trimming cost V 4 bases and J 2 bases, with 15 bases left between them. The CDR3 has 15 residues. The CDR3 DNA follows: TGTGCCAGCAGCTCCTTAGGGGAATCGGCCTACGAGCAGTACTTC. This encodes CASSSLGESAYEQYF.

V usage is TRBV15 and J usage is TRBJ2-7; tentative D call: TRBD1 (5 bases). CDR1 is LNHNV, CDR2 YYDKDF, per germline (reference sequence). Trimming took 8 bases from V and 4 from J, leaving 21 bases between them. The CDR3 has 15 amino acids. The chain's CDR3 is CATGLRQGPLYEQYF. The DNA of the CDR3 is TGTGCCACCGGGCTTAGGCAGGGCCCACTATACGAGCAGTACTTC. Full variable domain (remainder filled in from reference TRBV15 and TRBJ2-7): DAMVIQNPRYQVTQFGKPVTLSCSQTLNHNVMYWYQQKSSQAPKLLFHYYDKDFNNEADTPDNFQSRRPNTSFCFLDIRSPGLGDTAMYLCATGLRQGPLYEQYFGPGTRLTVT.

The chain recombines TRBV5-1 with TRBJ2-1; D call uncertain. The germline V gene encodes CDR1 SGHRS and CDR2 YFSETQ. The V gene lost 2 bases and the J gene lost 8 bases, with 5 bases spanning the gap. The CDR3 totals 11 residues. The CDR3 spells CASSLQHEQFF. In DNA, the CDR3 is TGCGCCAGCAGCTTACAACATGAGCAGTTCTTC.

The rearrangement links TRBV7-8 to TRBJ2-7, with D maybe TRBD1 (5 bases). This CDR3 region has 15 residues. CDR1 is SGHVS, CDR2 FQNEAQ, per germline. Trimming took off 1 base at V and 5 bases at J, with 15 bases between the two ends. CDR3 sequence (DNA): TGTGCCAGCAGCTTAGGTTCACTAAGGGGTAACGAGCAGTACTTC. This codes for CASSLGSLRGNEQYF.